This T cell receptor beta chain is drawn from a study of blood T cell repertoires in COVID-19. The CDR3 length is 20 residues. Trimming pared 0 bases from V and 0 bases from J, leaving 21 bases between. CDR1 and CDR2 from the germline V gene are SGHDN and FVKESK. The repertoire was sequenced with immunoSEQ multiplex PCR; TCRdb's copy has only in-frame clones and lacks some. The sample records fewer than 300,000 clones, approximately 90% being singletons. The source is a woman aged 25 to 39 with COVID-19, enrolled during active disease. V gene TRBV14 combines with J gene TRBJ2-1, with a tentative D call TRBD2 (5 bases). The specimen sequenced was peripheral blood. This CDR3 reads CASSQERAIGLAVSYNEQFF. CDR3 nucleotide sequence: TGTGCCAGCAGCCAAGAGCGCGCTATCGGGCTAGCTGTCTCCTACAATGAGCAGTTCTTC.